Shown below are 29 T cell receptor beta chains from a single sample sequenced in a study of T cells generated in artificial thymic organoids (TCRdb year 2017). The library was produced with 5' RACE. Instrument used: Illumina MiSeq. TCRalpha and TCRbeta libraries were amplified separately by semi-nested PCR with Advantage 2 and reverse primers in the TRAC or TRBC constant regions. Using fastp at Q25 and MiXCR, TCRdb reprocessed the public reads and kept productive beta chains. Each CDR3 protein gets just one entry, which takes the most common genes and DNA from the rows behind it. The table for this sample lists 6,500 to 8,500 distinct CDR3 sequences; approximately 24% of them were counted only once. The leading ten clones occupy about 3% of the sample. For these receptors, no antigen is known. Artificial thymic organoids were built by aggregating human HSPCs with MS5 murine stromal cells transduced with human DLL1, cultured at an air-liquid interface. The cells used to seed the organoids were FACS-purified CD34+CD3- hematopoietic stem and progenitor cells from which residual T cells had been depleted.

Source material: naive CD8+ T cells grown in artificial thymic organoids from cord blood stem and progenitor cells. The meaning of the sample's cell subset or site label: CD3+TCRalphabeta+CD8SP T cells; for blood, CD45RO-CCR7+ naive CD8+ T cells. These receptors were taken from a human donor who gave cord blood stem cells for thymic organoid culture, a cardiac surgery patient who gave postnatal thymus, or a blood donor (not recorded which).

This clonotype showed up just once. This may stem from a read error, because a much larger clone lies one nucleotide away. This chain joins TRBV3-1 and TRBJ1-1; D remains ambiguous. The germline CDR1 and CDR2 sequences are LGHDT and YNNKEL (reference sequence). The CDR3 covers 14 residues. CDR3 protein: CASSPRTVNTETFF. The CDR3 DNA is TGTGCCAGCAGCCCCCGGACCGTGAACACTGAAACTTTCTTT.

The sample holds a few counts of this clonotype. The chain combines TRBV15 with TRBJ2-7; D assignment may be TRBD1 or TRBD2 (5 bases each). The CDR3 loop spans 13 amino acids. Germline values: CDR1 LNHNV, CDR2 YYDKDF (reference sequence). V was pared by 9 bases and J by 3 bases, with 15 bases between. CDR3 DNA: TGTGCCACAAGCCCGGGACCATACTACGAGCAGTACTTC. It specifies CATSPGPYYEQYF.

As regards this clonotype: The junction departs from germline at one end; a sequencing error may be responsible. CDR3 sequence reads: CASCYSPLLYGYTF. The DNA of the CDR3 is TGTGCCAGCTGTTACTCACCCCTGCTCTATGGCTACACCTTC. The V and J genes are TRBV6-5 and TRBJ1-2; D gene unclear. CDR3 length equals 14 residues. Germline V gene data show CDR1 as MNHEY and CDR2 as SVGAGI.

The chain joins TRBV27 to TRBJ1-2, with D uncertain. The CDR3 runs to 14 residues. Germline V CDR1 and CDR2: MNHEY, SMNVEV (reference sequence). V lost 5 bases to trimming and J lost 4 bases, with 14 bases between them. CDR3 sequence reads: CASSPRHPGYGYTF. The CDR3 DNA follows: TGTGCCAGCAGTCCTCGGCACCCTGGCTATGGCTACACCTTC.

The chain is built from TRBV12-5 and TRBJ2-3; no clear D gene. V was clipped by 0 bases and J by 3 bases, with 16 bases between them. Germline-derived CDR1 and CDR2 are LGHNT and FRNRAP. There are 17 residues in the CDR3. This CDR3 is CASGLVGCRVGTDTQYF. The DNA of the CDR3 is TGTGCTAGTGGTTTGGTAGGCTGCCGGGTAGGGACAGATACGCAGTATTTT.

Only a few counts were recorded for this clonotype. The chain joins TRBV6-2 or TRBV6-3 to TRBJ1-1; possible D gene TRBD1, 5 bases. CDR3 size: 12 residues. Germline CDR1 reads MNHEY; CDR2 reads SVGEGT. V gave up 8 bases and J gave up 3 bases, with 10 bases separating them. CDR3 sequence: CASARGYTEAFF. For the CDR3, the DNA is TGTGCCAGCGCTCGGGGGTACACTGAAGCTTTCTTT.

Sample share makes this clonotype medium-sized. The chain carries TRBV7-2 and TRBJ1-1; tentative D call: TRBD1 (5 bases). Trimming cost V 0 bases and J 4 bases, with 9 bases left between them. Germline V lookup: CDR1 SGHTA, CDR2 FQGNSA. There are 14 residues in the CDR3. The CDR3 DNA sequence: TGTGCCAGCAGCTTAGCGTGCGGGGGCACTGAAGCTTTCTTT. Its translation: CASSLACGGTEAFF.

In nucleotides, the CDR3 is TGTGCCAGCAGCTTAGGGACAGGTCTTTCCTACGAGCAGTACTTC. This codes for CASSLGTGLSYEQYF. The V and J genes are TRBV7-2 and TRBJ2-7, with 7 bases that match TRBD1. The CDR3 extends over 15 amino acids. Germline-derived CDR1 and CDR2 are SGHTA and FQGNSA. Trimming removed 1 base from V and 1 base from J; junction bases left unmatched: 4.

The rearrangement links TRBV20-1 to TRBJ1-3; D remains ambiguous. The CDR3 has 13 residues. Trimming removed 6 bases from V and 4 bases from J, with 13 bases in between. Germline V lookup: CDR1 DFQATT, CDR2 SNEGSKA (reference sequence). The CDR3 region is CSARPPPGNTIYF. CDR3 nucleotides: TGCAGTGCCCGACCTCCCCCCGGAAACACCATATATTTT.

V usage is TRBV12-3 or TRBV12-4 and J usage is TRBJ2-7, with 9 bases that match TRBD2. The CDR3 spans 14 residues. J was trimmed by 2 bases and V by 6 bases; bases with no gene match: 5. In DNA, the CDR3 is TGTGCCAGCAGGCGTAGCGGGAGTACCTACGAGCAGTACTTC. Translating gives CASRRSGSTYEQYF.

V and J are TRBV10-3 and TRBJ2-4; D remains unclear. V shed 10 bases and J shed 0 bases, with 10 bases lying between them. Germline V gene data show CDR1 as ENHRY and CDR2 as SYGVKD. The CDR3 is 13 residues long. Written as DNA, the CDR3 is TGTGCCACTGGGCGGCTAGCCAAAAACATTCAGTACTTC. Translation gives CATGRLAKNIQYF.

The chain uses TRBV1 and TRBJ2-4; the table's TRBD2 call for D was not verified on the DNA. TRBV1 is a pseudogene. This CDR3 has 19 residues. The CDR3 DNA follows: TGCACCAGCAGCCAAGAGTGGGCGGGGGGCCCACTAGCCAAAAACATTCAGTACTTC. Its protein product is CTSSQEWAGGPLAKNIQYF.

This clonotype was detected a few times. V and J are TRBV20-1 and TRBJ1-1, with 9 bases identical to TRBD1. With V trimmed by 6 bases and J by 1 base, 6 bases remained unmatched. CDR3 length: 14 residues. CDR1 DFQATT and CDR2 SNEGSKA come from the germline V gene (reference sequence). CDR3 sequence reads: CSAPGQGPNTEAFF. The DNA for the CDR3 is TGCAGTGCCCCGGGACAGGGCCCGAACACTGAAGCTTTCTTT.

This chain links TRBV6-2 or TRBV6-3 with TRBJ1-6, with 9 bases matching TRBD1. Germline CDR1 MNHEY, CDR2 SVGEGT. V lost 4 bases, J lost 0 bases, and 7 bases stayed unmatched. This CDR3 region has 18 residues. The CDR3 coding sequence is TGTGCCAGCAGTTGGACAGGGGAGGTTTGCTCCTATAATTCACCCCTCCACTTT. This sequence encodes CASSWTGEVCSYNSPLHF.

This clonotype has just a few counts. Here the CDR3 DNA reads TGCAGCGTCTCACACGCGGGGGGAAACACCATATATTTT. As protein: CSVSHAGGNTIYF. The chain links TRBV29-1 to TRBJ1-3; D gene unclear. Germline CDR1 SQVTM, CDR2 ANQGSEA. This CDR3 region has 13 residues. With 6 bases removed from V and 4 bases from J, the gap between germline ends came to 13 bases.

A remark on this clonotype: Germline and junction disagree at one end, which may indicate a read error. The chain recombines TRBV12-3 or TRBV12-4 with TRBJ2-7; D is undetermined. The CDR3 is 15 amino acids. The CDR3 sequence is CASTLGWYALDEQHF. CDR3 coding DNA: TGTGCCAGCACCTTGGGGTGGTACGCCTTGGACGAGCAGCACTTC.

CDR3 nucleotide sequence: TGTGCCAGCAGTTTTAAGTACGCGAACACCGGGGAGCTGTTTTTT. This sequence encodes CASSFKYANTGELFF. This chain uses TRBV6-6 with TRBJ2-2; D gene ambiguous. There are 15 residues in the CDR3. Per germline, CDR1 MNHNY and CDR2 SVGAGI (reference sequence). Trimming pared 4 bases from V and 0 bases from J, leaving 9 bases between.

In the case of this clonotype: One base away lies a much larger clone, so this may be a sequencing read error. This chain joins TRBV9 and TRBJ1-2; 8 bases are a match to TRBD1. Per the germline V gene, CDR1 is SGDLS and CDR2 is YYNGEE. The CDR3 loop spans 14 amino acids. The CDR3 spells CASSVGTGLYGCTF. The CDR3, as DNA: TGTGCCAGCAGCGTCGGGACAGGCCTCTATGGCTGCACCTTC.

This clonotype counts as medium-sized. CDR3 bases: TGTGCCAGCAGCCAAACTGGGGACAGGTACCTACAAGAGACCCAGTACTTC. This sequence encodes CASSQTGDRYLQETQYF. The chain couples TRBV7-9 to TRBJ2-5; the match to TRBD1 covers 8 bases. The V gene end was trimmed by 5 bases and the J gene end by 2 bases; junction bases not matched to a gene: 13. The CDR3 length is 17 residues. Germline V lookup: CDR1 SEHNR, CDR2 FQNEAQ (reference sequence). The whole variable domain, remainder taken from reference TRBV7-9 and TRBJ2-5, is DTGVSQNPRHKITKRGQNVTFRCDPISEHNRLYWYRQTLGQGPEFLTYFQNEAQLEKSRLLSDRFSAERPKGSFSTLEIQRTEQGDSAMYLCASSQTGDRYLQETQYFGPGTRLLVL.

This clonotype is medium-sized. The gene calls are TRBV20-1 and TRBJ2-7, with TRBD1 matching over 7 bases. This CDR3 region has 14 residues. The germline gives CDR1 DFQATT, CDR2 SNEGSKA (reference sequence). With 5 bases clipped from V and 4 bases from J, the junction kept 11 bases outside the gene matches. For the CDR3, the DNA is TGCAGTGCTCGACTCCGGGACAGTCTTTACGAGCAGTACTTC. This translates into CSARLRDSLYEQYF.

This clonotype is categorized as medium-sized. The J gene is TRBJ1-2, the V gene TRBV19; possibly TRBD1 for D (6 bases). V was clipped by 3 bases and J by 5 bases, with 19 bases between them. CDR1 is LNHDA, CDR2 SQIVND, per germline (reference sequence). The CDR3 contains 16 residues. The CDR3 protein is CASSIRTHPGEYGYTF. CDR3 nucleotides: TGTGCCAGTAGTATCCGCACCCACCCAGGGGAATATGGCTACACCTTC.

There are a few counts of this clonotype. The V gene is TRBV7-3, the J gene TRBJ2-5; TRBD1 matches 7 bases. CDR3 length: 14 amino acids. Losses at the gene ends were 5 bases for V and 5 bases for J; bases not matched to a gene: 8. From germline, CDR1 is SGHTA and CDR2 FQGTGA. Written as DNA, the CDR3 is TGTGCCAGCAGCCGACAGGGAATAGGGGAGACCCAGTACTTC. Translation: CASSRQGIGETQYF. Supplemented by reference TRBV7-3 and TRBJ2-5, the full variable domain reads GAGVSQTPSNKVTEKGKYVELRCDPISGHTALYWYRQSLGQGPEFLIYFQGTGAADDSGLPNDRFFAVRPEGSVSTLKIQRTERGDSAVYLCASSRQGIGETQYFGPGTRLLVL.

Judged by abundance, this clonotype is medium-sized (0.01 to 0.1%). The chain combines TRBV24-1 with TRBJ1-2; D is undetermined. V was pared by 0 bases and J by 6 bases, with 7 bases between. The germline gives CDR1 KGHDR, CDR2 SFDVKD. CDR3 length equals 13 residues. For the CDR3, the DNA is TGTGCCACCAGTGATTTGTGGGGTCATGGCTACACCTTC. Its protein product is CATSDLWGHGYTF.

This clonotype has just a few counts. The genes are TRBV28 and TRBJ1-4; no firm D call. Germline CDR1 is MDHEN and CDR2 is SYDVKM. V was clipped by 8 bases and J by 1 base, with 14 bases between them. The length of the CDR3 is 15 residues. This chain's CDR3 is CASLGSRKTNEKLFF. CDR3 coding DNA: TGTGCCAGCCTCGGGTCGAGGAAAACTAATGAAAAACTGTTTTTT.

This chain uses TRBV7-2 with TRBJ2-3; unclear D gene. The V and J ends lost 5 bases and 4 bases respectively, with 16 bases between them. Germline V gives CDR1 SGHTA, CDR2 FQGNSA. The CDR3 is made up of 15 amino acids. CDR3 region: CASSGTTPRADTQYF. The CDR3 DNA sequence: TGTGCCAGCAGCGGAACTACCCCTCGGGCAGATACGCAGTATTTT.

This clonotype is labeled medium-sized. The CDR3: CASSFGGWEQFF. CDR3 DNA: TGTGCCAGCAGTTTTGGGGGGTGGGAGCAGTTCTTC. This chain links TRBV12-3 or TRBV12-4 with TRBJ2-1; TRBD2 is a possible D gene (6 bases). The CDR3 contains 12 residues. The V end lost 3 bases, the J end lost 10 bases, and 10 bases lay between the germline ends.

This clonotype is medium-sized within its sample. The chain recombines TRBV6-2 or TRBV6-3 with TRBJ2-7; possible D gene TRBD2, 5 bases. The germline gives CDR1 MNHEY, CDR2 SVGEGT. The CDR3 runs to 15 residues. Trimming shortened V by 0 bases and J by 2 bases, and 11 bases separated the two germline ends. CDR3 DNA sequence: TGTGCCAGCAGTTACTCGGGGAGCATACCCTACGAGCAGTACTTC. Its protein product is CASSYSGSIPYEQYF.

The gene calls are TRBV9 and TRBJ2-2; D unclear. Looked up from germline, CDR1 is SGDLS and CDR2 is YYNGEE. Trimming cost V 0 bases and J 6 bases, with 12 bases left between them. This CDR3 is 15 amino acids long. In DNA, the CDR3 is TGTGCCAGCAGCGTAGAGGCAGGTCGCCCCGGGGAGCTGTTTTTT. Its translation is CASSVEAGRPGELFF.

This clonotype is medium-sized within its sample. The V gene is TRBV12-3 or TRBV12-4, the J gene TRBJ2-5, with D maybe TRBD1 (6 bases). With 3 bases removed from V and 4 bases from J, the gap between germline ends came to 12 bases. The CDR3 covers 14 residues. The CDR3 region is CASSFHRVGETQYF. As DNA, the CDR3 is TGTGCCAGCAGTTTTCACAGGGTAGGAGAGACCCAGTACTTC.